The rows below give T cell receptor beta chains drawn from one sample of a study of human T cells and chemical hapten exposure. TCRdb called the RACE reads again in MiXCR, with one record for every CDR3 protein. The sample shows about 99,000 distinct CDR3 sequences, 9.5% to 15% of them seen only once. Sequenced here: whole blood, sampled in connection with sensitization to the hapten diphenylcyclopropenone (DPC). The receptors were gathered from a woman aged 40 to 50 with alopecia areata. Some clones in this sample may be carry-over from other donors' samples. Each CDR3 is given with its conserved first and last residue. The D gene is left open where the match is weak. A clone size is listed for some rows: how often the clone was seen (once, few, many), or a class if it is expanded.

v_call,j_call,clone_size,d_call,cdr3_length,cdr3_nt,cdr3_aa
TRBV20-1,TRBJ2-1,-,-,14,TGCAGTGCTAGAGATCCGGGGGCAGACAATGAGCAGTTCTTC,CSARDPGADNEQFF
TRBV7-8,TRBJ2-5,few,-,13,TGTGCCAGCAGCTTATGGGTTTTCGAGACCCAGTACTTC,CASSLWVFETQYF
TRBV5-1,TRBJ2-1,few,-,14,TGCGCCAGCAGCCCCCGAGGGGACTACAATGAGCAGTTCTTC,CASSPRGDYNEQFF
TRBV19,TRBJ1-5,-,-,14,TGTGCCAGTAGTATAATGGACAGTCGGCAGCCCCAGCATTTT,CASSIMDSRQPQHF
TRBV3-1,TRBJ2-7,-,TRBD2,15,TGTGCCAGCAGCCAAGATGGGGGGACTAGCGGCGAGCAGTACTTC,CASSQDGGTSGEQYF
TRBV28,TRBJ1-5,-,TRBD1,18,TGTGCCAGCAGTCCAACCCCGGGACAGGGATCGAGCAATCAGCCCCAGCATTTT,CASSPTPGQGSSNQPQHF
TRBV2,TRBJ1-5,-,TRBD1,14,TGTGCCAGCAGTGACAGGGGGGGCAATCAGCCCCAGCATTTT,CASSDRGGNQPQHF
TRBV6-5,TRBJ1-5,-,TRBD1,13,TGTGCCAGCAGCTCTAGGACAGGGGAGCCCCAGCATTTT,CASSSRTGEPQHF
TRBV4-3,TRBJ1-4,few,-,15,TGCGCCAGCAGCCAAGAGGCCTACTTAAGGGAAAAACTGTTTTTT,CASSQEAYLREKLFF
TRBV5-5,TRBJ2-2,-,TRBD1,15,TGTGCCAGCAGAGTGACAGGGGACGACACCGGGGAGCTGTTTTTT,CASRVTGDDTGELFF
TRBV5-6,TRBJ2-1,-,-,16,TGTGCCAGCAGCCTGGGGGGATCCTCAGAGGGAGATGAGCAGTTCTTC,CASSLGGSSEGDEQFF
TRBV6-2/TRBV6-3,TRBJ1-1,-,-,13,TGTGCCAGCATCACGTACTTGAACACTGAAGCTTTCTTT,CASITYLNTEAFF
TRBV7-9,TRBJ2-2,-,TRBD1,18,TGTGCCAGCAGCTTAGAAGCCGAGGGACAGGGCCGATTCGGGGAGCTGTTTTTT,CASSLEAEGQGRFGELFF
TRBV5-5,TRBJ2-6,few,-,16,TGTGCCAGCAGCTTCTTTCAGGGTTCTGGGGCCAACGTCCTGACTTTC,CASSFFQGSGANVLTF
TRBV27,TRBJ1-2,-,-,12,TGTGCCATCAGTTTACGGGGCTTCGGCTACACCTTC,CAISLRGFGYTF
TRBV5-4,TRBJ2-7,few,TRBD1,19,TGTGCCAGCAGCTTATGGAAGGGAACAGGGGGCTTTGCAGCCTACGAGCAGTACTTC,CASSLWKGTGGFAAYEQYF
TRBV27,TRBJ2-4,few,-,16,TGTGCCAGCAGCCCCCGTGGACAGGGAGGGCTATACATTCAGTACTTC,CASSPRGQGGLYIQYF
TRBV7-8,TRBJ2-2,many,TRBD1,16,TGTGCCAGCAGCGCAGACCCGGACAGGGACACCGGGGAGCTGTTTTTT,CASSADPDRDTGELFF
TRBV20-1,TRBJ2-7,many,TRBD2,13,TGCAGTGCTAGACTAGCGGGGACCTACGAGCAGTACTTC,CSARLAGTYEQYF
TRBV29-1,TRBJ1-2,few,-,11,TGCAGCGTTGGGGGCTCCTTGGGCTACACCTTC,CSVGGSLGYTF
TRBV19,TRBJ1-2,few,-,14,TGTGCCAGTGGGATCACGCAGGGTGGCTATGGCTACACCTTC,CASGITQGGYGYTF
TRBV12-3/TRBV12-4,TRBJ1-1,few,-,12,TGTGCCAGCCGCCCATCGGGGACTGAAGCTTTCTTT,CASRPSGTEAFF
TRBV3-1,TRBJ1-1,-,-,12,TGTGCCAGCAGCCAAGTTAACAGTCACCTTTTCTTT,CASSQVNSHLFF
TRBV10-3,TRBJ2-3,many,-,12,TGTGCCATCAGTGGGACCACAGATACGCAGTATTTT,CAISGTTDTQYF
TRBV7-6,TRBJ2-5,-,TRBD2,19,TGTGCCAGCAGCTTAGGGCTAGCGGGAGGGCCGATCAGGCAAGAGACCCAGTACTTC,CASSLGLAGGPIRQETQYF
TRBV7-2,TRBJ2-7,many,TRBD1,14,TGTGCCAGCAGCTGGCAGGACAGGGGGTACGAGCAGTACTTC,CASSWQDRGYEQYF
TRBV18,TRBJ2-7,-,TRBD2,17,TGTGTCAGCTCACCACGAAGCACTAGCGGGGGCTCCTACGAGCAGTACTTC,CVSSPRSTSGGSYEQYF
TRBV5-4,TRBJ2-3,many,TRBD1,14,TGTGCCAGCAGTCCTGGACAGGCGCCAGATACGCAGTATTTT,CASSPGQAPDTQYF
TRBV27,TRBJ2-1,-,-,14,TGTGCCAGCAGTCAAAGACAGGGAGGCGGAGAGCAGTTCTTC,CASSQRQGGGEQFF
TRBV12-3/TRBV12-4,TRBJ2-6,-,-,15,TGTGCCAGCAGCCAATTTGTCTCTGGGGCCAACGTCCTGACTTTC,CASSQFVSGANVLTF
TRBV6-5,TRBJ1-1,many,-,16,TGTGCCAGCAAAGTTTCCCATGTCGGCATGAACACTGAAGCTTTCTTT,CASKVSHVGMNTEAFF
TRBV20-1,TRBJ2-7,-,TRBD1,13,TGCAGTGCTTTTGAGACAGGGGCCTACGAGCAGTACTTC,CSAFETGAYEQYF
TRBV5-1,TRBJ2-3,-,TRBD1,18,TGCGCCAGCAGCTTGCCAGGACAGGGGACGAGTGCGGCAGATACGCAGTATTTT,CASSLPGQGTSAADTQYF
TRBV6-6,TRBJ1-5,-,TRBD1,15,TGTGCCAGCAGTTACCAGGGGGCAGGCAATCAGCCCCAGCATTTT,CASSYQGAGNQPQHF
TRBV28,TRBJ2-4,-,-,14,TGTGCCAGCAGTTCCCCCGGCACAAGGGACATTCAGTACTTC,CASSSPGTRDIQYF
TRBV7-8,TRBJ2-2,-,-,15,TGTGCCAGCAGCTTAGGATCTAGTGTAACCGGGGAGCTGTTTTTT,CASSLGSSVTGELFF
TRBV4-2,TRBJ2-1,-,-,16,TGTGCCAGCAGCCCAGGCTTGGAGGGGTTACCGGGTGAGCAGTTCTTC,CASSPGLEGLPGEQFF
TRBV7-2,TRBJ1-3,many,-,14,TGTGCCAGCAGCTTAGAACGATCAGGAAACACCATATATTTT,CASSLERSGNTIYF
TRBV12-3/TRBV12-4,TRBJ2-1,-,TRBD2,13,TGTGCCAGCAGCCCAAACGGGGGGAATGAGCAGTTCTTC,CASSPNGGNEQFF
TRBV20-1,TRBJ2-1,-,TRBD2,16,TGCAGTGCTTACAAACCAGCGGGAGGGACGAAGAATGAGCAGTTCTTC,CSAYKPAGGTKNEQFF
TRBV3-1,TRBJ2-7,few,TRBD2,17,TGTGCCAGCAGCCCCCATGGACTAGCGGGGTATAACAACGAGCAGTACTTC,CASSPHGLAGYNNEQYF
TRBV4-1,TRBJ2-4,few,-,14,TGCGCCAGCAGCCAAGCTAGGATGGGGTACATTCAGTACTTC,CASSQARMGYIQYF
TRBV12-2,TRBJ1-2,-,-,18,TGTGCAAGTCGTTTCCTTTCCCGGGACAGCTCCTGTTCCTATGGCTACACCTTC,CASRFLSRDSSCSYGYTF
TRBV3-1,TRBJ1-1,few,-,15,TGTGCCAGCAGCCAAGTTGGGGGTATGGGCACTGAAGCTTTCTTT,CASSQVGGMGTEAFF
TRBV4-1,TRBJ1-6,-,-,18,TGCGCCAGCAGCCTCTCTGTTGCGGTACAAGGTTATAATTCACCCCTCCACTTT,CASSLSVAVQGYNSPLHF
TRBV5-4,TRBJ2-2,-,-,13,TGTGCCAGCAGCTCAATTAGCCCCGGGGAGCTGTTTTTT,CASSSISPGELFF
TRBV6-6,TRBJ1-1,many,TRBD1,16,TGTGCCAGCAGTCCCACTACAGGGGCCATGAACACTGAAGCTTTCTTT,CASSPTTGAMNTEAFF
TRBV9,TRBJ2-7,-,TRBD2,17,TGTGCCAGCAGCGTAGTTCTAGCGGGAGGCCGTTCCTACGAGCAGTACTTC,CASSVVLAGGRSYEQYF
TRBV4-3,TRBJ2-1,many,-,14,TGCGCCAGCAGCCAAGTTGGACACAATAATGAGCAGTTCTTC,CASSQVGHNNEQFF
TRBV6-6,TRBJ2-7,few,TRBD2,23,TGTGCCAGCAGTTCGACCCTGGTATTTAAGACTAGCGGGAGAAAACAAACCCTCTACGAGCAGTACTTC,CASSSTLVFKTSGRKQTLYEQYF
TRBV20-1,TRBJ2-2,many,-,11,TGCAGTGCCCGGATTACCGGGGAGCTGTTTTTT,CSARITGELFF
TRBV3-1,TRBJ1-2,many,TRBD1,15,TGTGCCAGCAGCCAAGGAAACAGGGGTAACTATGGCTACACCTTC,CASSQGNRGNYGYTF
TRBV7-2,TRBJ2-7,many,-,14,TGTGCCAGCAGCTTAGCTGTACTGGACTACGAGCAGTACTTC,CASSLAVLDYEQYF
TRBV5-1,TRBJ2-6,many,-,15,TGCGCCAGCAGCTTATTAACGACTGGGGCCAACGTCCTGACTTTC,CASSLLTTGANVLTF